These 21 T cell receptor beta chains were sequenced from one sample in a study of T cell therapy after organ transplantation. These receptors are not linked to any known antigen. Using immunoSEQ multiplex PCR, the repertoire was profiled, and TCRdb retains in-frame clones only, with some absent. The sample has around 15,000 clones; 85% are singletons. As to time point: 20-29 weeks after completion of therapy. The sequences come from CD8+ T cells from blood, collected after autologous CMV-specific T cell therapy. The receptors here all came from a human patient who had received a solid organ transplant and had CMV disease. The graft donor may be the source of some T cells.

This chain uses TRBV4-2 with TRBJ1-2; D may be TRBD1 (6 bases). The CDR3 is made up of 15 amino acids. Germline CDR1 reads LGHNA; CDR2 reads YNFKEQ. Trimming took off 2 bases at V and 8 bases at J, with 18 bases between the two ends. The DNA of the CDR3 is TGTGCCAGCAGCCAATTAGATACAGGGAGGGAAGGCTACACCTTC. Translated: CASSQLDTGREGYTF.

This chain links TRBV6-4 with TRBJ1-5; D is unclear. Trimming took 0 bases from V and 2 from J, leaving 2 bases between them. Germline CDR1 is MRHNA and CDR2 is SNTAGT. The length of the CDR3 is 13 residues. CDR3 loop: CASSDSGNQPQHF. Here the CDR3 DNA reads TGTGCCAGCAGTGACTCGGGCAATCAGCCCCAGCATTTT.

Note on this clone: The junction does not match germline at one end; this may be a read error. The chain uses TRBV4-3 and TRBJ1-2, with a weak D call TRBD1 (6 bases). In germline, CDR1 is LGHNA, CDR2 YSLEER. The CDR3 is made up of 12 amino acids. CDR3 protein: CASSSLEGGIVF. CDR3 nucleotides: TGCGCCAGCAGCTCCCTTGAAGGGGGTATCGTATTC.

V gene TRBV27 combines with J gene TRBJ2-7; D might be TRBD2 (6 bases). From germline, CDR1 is MNHEY and CDR2 SMNVEV (reference sequence). Trimming cost V 0 bases and J 3 bases, with 12 bases left between them. The CDR3 is made up of 15 amino acids. CDR3 amino acids: CASSLSPGLRYEQYF. The DNA of the CDR3 is TGTGCCAGCAGTTTATCCCCCGGACTACGCTACGAGCAGTACTTC.

The V and J genes are TRBV10-1 and TRBJ2-7; 9 bases match TRBD1. V lost 3 bases and J lost 0; bases outside the gene matches: 3. Germline V gives CDR1 WNHNN, CDR2 SYGVQD (reference sequence). This CDR3 has 15 residues. CDR3 DNA sequence: TGCGCCAGCAGTGACTCGACAGGGGGCTCCTACGAGCAGTACTTC. This sequence encodes CASSDSTGGSYEQYF.

The chain has TRBV5-6 and TRBJ2-6; perhaps TRBD2 as D (6 bases). V was clipped by 1 base and J by 0 bases, with 17 bases between them. The CDR3 totals 19 residues. Germline CDR1 and CDR2: SGHDT and YYEEEE. CDR3 sequence: CASSLRENHLNSGANVLTF. In DNA, the CDR3 is TGTGCCAGCAGCTTGCGGGAGAACCACCTCAACTCTGGGGCCAACGTCCTGACTTTC.

This clone has a handful of counts. The rearrangement joins TRBV30 to TRBJ1-1, with D hard to call. Germline V gene sequence: CDR1 GTSNPN, CDR2 SVGIG (reference sequence). With 4 bases removed from V and 5 bases from J, the gap between germline ends came to 5 bases. This CDR3 region has 10 residues. In nucleotides, the CDR3 is TGTGCCTGGAAAAAGACTGAAGCTTTCTTT. This sequence encodes CAWKKTEAFF. Filled out from reference TRBV30 and TRBJ1-1, the complete variable domain reads SQTIHQWPATLVQPVGSPLSLECTVEGTSNPNLYWYRQAAGRGLQLLFYSVGIGQISSEVPQNLSASRPQDRQFILSSKKLLLSDSGFYLCAWKKTEAFFGQGTRLTVV.

The J gene is TRBJ2-1, the V gene TRBV6-5; the D is unclear. CDR3 size: 14 residues. The ends were cut back, 7 bases at V and 0 bases at J, with 10 bases in the middle. Germline V gives CDR1 MNHEY, CDR2 SVGAGI. The CDR3 DNA follows: TGTGCCAGCACCCGAGGTTCCTCCTACAATGAGCAGTTCTTC. Translation: CASTRGSSYNEQFF.

V usage is TRBV6-1 and J usage is TRBJ1-1, with 9 positions matching TRBD1. The germline V gene encodes CDR1 MNHNS and CDR2 SASEGT. Trimming removed 4 bases from V and 7 bases from J; junction bases left unmatched: 4. The CDR3 contains 13 residues. This CDR3 reads CASSATDRGEAFF. The CDR3 nucleotides read TGTGCCAGCAGTGCCACGGACAGGGGTGAAGCTTTCTTT.

The chain employs TRBV5-6 and TRBJ2-2, with D perhaps TRBD2 (5 bases). This CDR3 is 13 amino acids long. The germline V gene encodes CDR1 SGHDT and CDR2 YYEEEE. The germline V and J ends were trimmed by 5 bases and 5 bases, with 10 bases remaining between them. The CDR3 protein is CASSLTGTGELFF. The CDR3 region has the DNA TGTGCCAGCAGTCTAACGGGGACCGGGGAGCTGTTTTTT.

The chain has TRBV10-2 and TRBJ2-1; TRBD1 is a possible D gene (5 bases). Germline V gene data show CDR1 as WSHSY and CDR2 as SAAADI. The CDR3 contains 13 residues. Trimming removed 8 bases at V and 1 base at J, with 9 bases between. The CDR3 sequence: CASSRTSYNEQFF. DNA of the CDR3: TGCGCCAGCTCCAGGACATCCTACAATGAGCAGTTCTTC.

The chain recombines TRBV4-2 with TRBJ1-2; D uncertain. CDR1 LGHNA and CDR2 YNFKEQ come from the germline V gene. The CDR3 is 15 amino acids. V was shortened by 0 bases and J by 8 bases, with 16 bases between the two germline ends. DNA for the CDR3: TGTGCCAGCAGCCAAGAGGCCAGGACTGCGGAGGGCTACACCTTC. Protein sequence: CASSQEARTAEGYTF.

The V call is TRBV4-1, the J call TRBJ2-1, with D perhaps TRBD2 (5 bases). This CDR3 comprises 14 residues. Germline V gives CDR1 MGHRA, CDR2 YSYEKL. V lost 1 base and J 3 bases, leaving 7 bases between the germline ends. CDR3 region: CASSQVGSYNEQFF. The CDR3 bases are TGCGCCAGCAGCCAAGTTGGGAGCTACAATGAGCAGTTCTTC.

The V gene is TRBV19, the J gene TRBJ2-2; 8 bases are a match to TRBD1. Germline lookup yields CDR1 LNHDA and CDR2 SQIVND (reference sequence). This CDR3 has 19 residues. V lost 4 bases to trimming and J lost 3 bases; unmatched junction nucleotides: 16. The CDR3 is CASSTPDRERVMHTGELFF. CDR3 bases: TGTGCCAGTAGTACACCGGACAGGGAGCGGGTGATGCACACCGGGGAGCTGTTTTTT.

This rearrangement joins TRBV10-2 to TRBJ2-1; 11 bases agree with TRBD2. V lost 2 bases and J lost 5; bases outside the gene matches: 14. CDR1 is WSHSY and CDR2 is SAAADI in the germline V gene. This CDR3 is 19 amino acids long. Here the CDR3 reads CASSEGTVAGGPSDNEQFF. Here the CDR3 DNA reads TGCGCCAGCAGTGAGGGAACTGTAGCGGGAGGGCCGAGCGACAATGAGCAGTTCTTC.

This chain connects TRBV27 to TRBJ1-5; 7 bases line up with TRBD1. Unmatched junction bases numbered 8, after V lost 6 bases and J lost 6 bases. The CDR3 covers 14 residues. Germline CDR1 MNHEY, CDR2 SMNVEV (reference sequence). For the CDR3, the DNA is TGTGCCAGCAGATTAGGGGGCGCGGGTCAGCCCCAGCATTTT. This sequence encodes CASRLGGAGQPQHF.

This chain connects TRBV10-3 to TRBJ2-7; 12 positions agree with TRBD1. Germline assignment: CDR1 ENHRY and CDR2 SYGVKD. The length of the CDR3 is 16 residues. Trimming removed 0 bases from V and 3 bases from J; junction bases left unmatched: 3. CDR3 residues: CAISESGTGGIYEQYF. The CDR3 DNA follows: TGTGCCATCAGTGAGTCCGGGACAGGGGGCATCTACGAGCAGTACTTC.

The chain combines TRBV10-1 with TRBJ1-2; 8 nucleotides align to TRBD1. Germline CDR1 reads WNHNN; CDR2 reads SYGVQD (reference sequence). The CDR3 has 13 residues. J was trimmed by 7 bases and V by 6 bases; bases with no gene match: 7. The CDR3 nucleotides are TGCGCCAGCAGGCTACAGGGGGTTGGTGGCTACACCTTC. This sequence encodes CASRLQGVGGYTF.

V usage is TRBV13 and J usage is TRBJ1-1, with unresolved D. V gave up 5 bases and J gave up 1 base, with 11 bases separating them. The germline V gene encodes CDR1 PRHDT and CDR2 FYEKMQ (reference sequence). The length of the CDR3 is 14 residues. The CDR3 DNA sequence: TGTGCCAGCAGCCCCCTCGGGTGGAACACTGAAGCTTTCTTT. Amino acids: CASSPLGWNTEAFF.

This clone was observed a single time. The gene calls are TRBV7-6 and TRBJ2-1; D may be TRBD1 (6 bases). The CDR3 length is 14 residues. The germline gives CDR1 SGHVS, CDR2 FNYEAQ. V gave up 2 bases and J gave up 5 bases, with 10 bases separating them. CDR3 in DNA: TGTGCCAGCAGCTTATTCCCAGGGGACAATGAGCAGTTCTTC. Protein sequence: CASSLFPGDNEQFF.

This chain joins TRBV7-9 and TRBJ2-7; D might be TRBD2 (6 bases). This CDR3 has 15 amino acids. Trimming removed 3 bases from V and 1 base from J, with 13 bases in between. CDR1 is SEHNR, CDR2 FQNEAQ, per germline (reference sequence). Written as DNA, the CDR3 is TGTGCCAGCAGCTTTTTTAGCGGATCGTCCTACGAGCAGTACTTC. It translates to CASSFFSGSSYEQYF.